Following are 17 T cell receptor beta chains from one sample sequenced in a study of sequential checkpoint blockade in melanoma. Treatment described: randomized to nivolumab then ipilimumab (arm A) or the reverse (arm B). Profiling relied on immunoSEQ multiplex PCR, and the TCRdb table lists in-frame clones only, not all of them. The table includes about 21,000 clones, roughly 80% detected once. The sample was CD8+ T cells sorted from blood (inferred from file names), taken from a patient given nivolumab and ipilimumab in sequence. These receptors all come from a human donor with melanoma.

The V and J genes are TRBV30 and TRBJ1-6, with D perhaps matching TRBD1 (5 bases). The CDR3 is made up of 13 amino acids. Per germline, CDR1 GTSNPN and CDR2 SVGIG (reference sequence). V was clipped by 2 bases and J by 5 bases, with 7 bases between them. The CDR3 DNA is TGTGCCTGGAGTCAGGGTAATAATTCACCCCTCCACTTT. Amino acids: CAWSQGNNSPLHF.

The V gene is TRBV6-5, the J gene TRBJ2-1; TRBD1 agrees at 8 bases. The CDR3 runs to 16 residues. The trim removed 0 bases at V and 3 bases at J, leaving 4 bases unmatched. The V gene's germline CDR1 is MNHEY and CDR2 SVGAGI. The CDR3 protein is CASSYSTGEVYNEQFF. The DNA for the CDR3 is TGTGCCAGCAGTTACTCGACAGGGGAGGTCTACAATGAGCAGTTCTTC.

V and J are TRBV5-1 and TRBJ2-1; TRBD2 matches at 14 bases. The CDR3 runs 20 residues. V trimming: 4 bases; J trimming: 3 bases; junction bases outside the gene matches: 15. The V gene's germline CDR1 is SGHRS and CDR2 YFSETQ. DNA for the CDR3: TGCGCCAGCAGCCTTGCACGGGGACTAGCGGGAGTCAACCTCTACAATGAGCAGTTCTTC. This translates into CASSLARGLAGVNLYNEQFF. The full variable domain, rest sourced from reference TRBV5-1 and TRBJ2-1, is KAGVTQTPRYLIKTRGQQVTLSCSPISGHRSVSWYQQTPGQGLQFLFEYFSETQRNKGNFPGRFSGRQFSNSRSEMNVSTLELGDSALYLCASSLARGLAGVNLYNEQFFGPGTRLTVL.

This chain uses TRBV5-6 with TRBJ1-1; unclear D gene. V was pared by 0 bases and J by 11 bases, with 14 bases between. In germline, CDR1 is SGHDT, CDR2 YYEEEE. The CDR3 covers 13 residues. The CDR3 here is CASSLEVGVSAFF. For the CDR3, the DNA is TGTGCCAGCAGCTTGGAAGTAGGAGTTAGCGCTTTCTTT.

To note about this clone: The junction departs from germline at one end; a sequencing error may be responsible. The V gene is TRBV28, the J gene TRBJ2-7; maybe TRBD2 (6 bases). The CDR3 length is 14 residues. Germline V gene sequence: CDR1 MDHEN, CDR2 SYDVKM. The CDR3 DNA follows: TGTGCCGGCAGTTTAAGGGCGGGATCCTACGAGCAGTACTTC. Residues: CAGSLRAGSYEQYF.

The table lists this clone with a count of one. J is TRBJ1-2 and V is TRBV28, with 7 bases identical to TRBD1. V dropped 5 bases and J dropped 4; count of bases not matched to a gene: 4. CDR1 is MDHEN and CDR2 is SYDVKM in the germline V gene. CDR3 length: 13 amino acids. This CDR3 reads CASSETGLYGYTF. As DNA, the CDR3 is TGTGCCAGCAGTGAGACAGGGCTCTATGGCTACACCTTC.

The chain has TRBV10-3 and TRBJ1-1; D unresolved. This CDR3 region has 13 residues. The germline V gene has CDR1 ENHRY and CDR2 SYGVKD. Trimming left V 6 bases short and J 5 bases short, with 13 bases between. CDR3 sequence reads: CAISTLRGTEAFF. CDR3 nucleotide sequence: TGTGCCATCAGCACCCTAAGAGGGACTGAAGCTTTCTTT.

The chain is built from TRBV5-1 and TRBJ1-2; D is undetermined. The germline V gene encodes CDR1 SGHRS and CDR2 YFSETQ. The ends were cut back, 5 bases at V and 8 bases at J, with 13 bases in the middle. The CDR3 is 12 residues long. The chain's CDR3 is CASSASAWGYTF. In nucleotides, the CDR3 is TGCGCCAGCAGTGCGTCTGCGTGGGGCTACACCTTC.

The chain couples TRBV15 to TRBJ1-2; possibly TRBD1 for D (5 bases). The V gene's germline CDR1 is LNHNV and CDR2 YYDKDF (reference sequence). CDR3 length: 12 amino acids. V was shortened by 7 bases and J by 5 bases, with 11 bases between the two germline ends. The CDR3 DNA reads as TGTGCCACCAAGGGGAGGGGTTATGGCTACACCTTC. It yields the protein CATKGRGYGYTF.

This clone was seen once. The V call is TRBV19, the J call TRBJ2-5; D uncertain. The end of the DNA is better explained by TRBJ2-7, so the J call may be wrong. Germline-derived CDR1 and CDR2 are LNHDA and SQIVND (reference sequence). The CDR3 has 11 amino acids. The CDR3 DNA reads TGTGCCACCCGAGGCCTCTACGAGCAGTACTTC. The encoded protein is CATRGLYEQYF.

This chain links TRBV28 with TRBJ1-5; D possibly corresponds to TRBD1 (6 bases). The CDR3 length is 15 residues. V lost 6 bases and J lost 0, with 12 bases in between. Germline CDR1 reads MDHEN; CDR2 reads SYDVKM. CDR3 protein: CASRRQGRSNQPQHF. The CDR3 DNA reads TGTGCCAGCAGACGGCAGGGGCGTAGCAATCAGCCCCAGCATTTT.

This chain joins TRBV9 and TRBJ2-7, with TRBD1 as a possible D gene (6 bases). CDR1 is SGDLS, CDR2 YYNGEE, per germline. CDR3 size: 23 residues. Trimming cost V 4 bases and J 3 bases, with 41 bases left between them. The CDR3 region is CASSKKRDRPPMTGSREFYEQYF. Here the CDR3 DNA reads TGTGCCAGCAGCAAAAAAAGAGACAGGCCCCCCATGACTGGATCCAGAGAATTCTACGAGCAGTACTTC.

CDR3 amino acids: CASSLTGFSPTDTQYF. The CDR3 bases are TGTGCCAGCAGCTTAACGGGTTTCAGCCCAACAGATACGCAGTATTTT. This rearrangement joins TRBV7-9 to TRBJ2-3; no clear D. This CDR3 has 16 amino acids. Per germline, CDR1 SEHNR and CDR2 FQNEAQ (reference sequence). V was pared by 2 bases and J by 3 bases, with 15 bases between.

The chain couples TRBV2 to TRBJ1-1, with TRBD1 as a possible D gene (6 bases). Trimming stripped 6 bases from V and 0 bases from J, with 20 bases between. This CDR3 contains 17 residues. CDR1 and CDR2 (germline): SNHLY, FYNNEI. The CDR3 loop reads CASRGARGVSMNTEAFF. The CDR3 DNA follows: TGTGCCAGCAGGGGGGCCCGGGGAGTCTCTATGAACACTGAAGCTTTCTTT.

The chain links TRBV27 to TRBJ2-1, with a tentative D call TRBD2 (7 bases). Trimming took 5 bases from V and 3 from J, leaving 14 bases between them. This CDR3 contains 15 residues. The germline gives CDR1 MNHEY, CDR2 SMNVEV (reference sequence). CDR3 bases: TGTGCCAGCAGTGAACAGGGAGGGATCTACAATGAGCAGTTCTTC. As protein: CASSEQGGIYNEQFF.

This sequence joins TRBV6-1 and TRBJ1-4, with unresolved D. Trimming removed 6 bases from V and 7 bases from J, with 12 bases in between. CDR1 is MNHNS, CDR2 SASEGT, per germline. The CDR3 has 13 amino acids. CDR3 in amino acids: CASRLAGGEKLFF. Written as DNA, the CDR3 is TGTGCCAGCAGGTTAGCGGGAGGTGAAAAACTGTTTTTT.

This chain joins TRBV11-1 and TRBJ2-1; 14 bases fit TRBD2. The CDR3 is 17 amino acids. The V segment lost 1 base and the J segment 10 bases; nucleotides outside the gene matches: 9. The germline gives CDR1 SGHAT, CDR2 FQDESV (reference sequence). CDR3 region: CASSLGGPRLAGGEQFF. As DNA, the CDR3 is TGTGCCAGCAGCTTAGGTGGTCCCCGACTAGCGGGAGGGGAGCAGTTCTTC. The whole variable domain, filled in from reference TRBV11-1 and TRBJ2-1, reads EAEVAQSPRYKITEKSQAVAFWCDPISGHATLYWYRQILGQGPELLVQFQDESVVDDSQLPKDRFSAERLKGVDSTLKIQPAELGDSAMYLCASSLGGPRLAGGEQFFGPGTRLTVL.